The rows below give T cell receptor beta chains drawn from one sample of a study of T cell repertoires in cytomegalovirus infection. TCRdb re-called the reads through MiXCR, storing one row per CDR3 protein. Among 200,000 to 250,000 distinct CDR3 sequences, roughly 23% were seen once, and the ten largest hold roughly 18%. The sample consisted of CD8+ T cells from PBMCs. The receptor set was obtained from a human donor in good health (CMV status not recorded). Some clones in this sample may be carry-over from other donors' samples. CDR3s include the opening cysteine and the closing phenylalanine or tryptophan. D genes are given only for firm matches. Rows give clone size only sometimes, using once, few, many, or a class for an expanded clone.

-	TRBJ2-7	TRBV6-6	-	CASSYMRDAYEQYF	TGTGCCAGCAGTTACATGCGGGACGCCTACGAGCAGTACTTC
few	TRBJ1-5	TRBV12-3/TRBV12-4	-	CASSPTGPGQPQHF	TGTGCCAGCAGCCCGACGGGGCCGGGGCAGCCCCAGCATTTT
many	TRBJ2-1	TRBV7-9	-	CASSSLTGPNEQFF	TGTGCCAGCAGCTCTTTGACAGGACCCAATGAGCAGTTCTTC
many	TRBJ2-1	TRBV7-8	TRBD2	CASSLVAGVYNEQFF	TGTGCCAGCAGCTTAGTGGCGGGGGTTTACAATGAGCAGTTCTTC
-	TRBJ1-5	TRBV28	-	CASSLTSGDQPQHF	TGTGCCAGCAGTTTAACGTCCGGGGATCAGCCCCAGCATTTT
-	TRBJ2-7	TRBV19	-	CASSTSTGNEQYF	TGTGCCAGTAGTACCAGTACAGGGAACGAGCAGTACTTC
few	TRBJ1-1	TRBV7-8	-	CASSPTDVNTEAFF	TGTGCCAGCAGCCCGACGGACGTGAACACTGAAGCTTTCTTT
few	TRBJ2-1	TRBV5-5	-	CASSWADSRGYYNEQFF	TGTGCCAGCAGCTGGGCGGACAGCCGGGGGTACTACAATGAGCAGTTCTTC
-	TRBJ2-2	TRBV29-1	-	CSVEGLIGELFF	TGCAGCGTTGAAGGGTTAATCGGGGAGCTGTTTTTT
many	TRBJ2-5	TRBV7-6	-	CASSFGSNQETQYF	TGTGCCAGCAGCTTCGGGAGTAACCAAGAGACCCAGTACTTC
few	TRBJ1-1	TRBV7-6	-	CASSLAGPLNTEAFF	TGTGCCAGCAGCTTAGCGGGACCATTAAACACTGAAGCTTTCTTT
-	TRBJ2-1	TRBV24-1	-	CATSGRVSYNEQFF	TGTGCCACCAGTGGAAGGGTATCCTACAATGAGCAGTTCTTC
-	TRBJ2-1	TRBV28	TRBD1	CASSFTGVYNEQFF	TGTGCCAGCAGTTTTACAGGGGTATACAATGAGCAGTTCTTC
few	TRBJ2-7	TRBV4-1	-	CASSQGASSYEQYF	TGCGCCAGCAGCCAAGGTGCGAGCTCCTACGAGCAGTACTTC
few	TRBJ2-1	TRBV5-1	TRBD2	CASRTSGGGEQFF	TGCGCCAGCCGGACTAGCGGGGGGGGAGAGCAGTTCTTC
many	TRBJ1-1	TRBV7-6	-	CASSDSDNTEAFF	TGTGCCAGCAGTGACTCGGATAACACTGAAGCTTTCTTT